These T cell receptor beta chains were read from a single sample in a study of shared clonotypes between healthy human individuals. The assay was immunoSEQ multiplex PCR, and TCRdb's table has in-frame clones only and misses some. The sample has about 1.1 million clones; approximately 80% are singletons. Sequences were obtained from memory CD4+ T cells from PBMCs. Receptor source: a man younger than 30 in good health. Some clones in this sample may be carry-over from other donors' samples. The conserved cysteine and the conserved F or W are not part of the CDR3 here.

v_gene: TRBV6-5
CDR3aa: ASILSGASEETQY

v_gene: TRBV9
CDR3aa: ASSVGTSGSQDTQY

v_gene: TRBV15
CDR3aa: ATSRAGLADNEQF

v_gene: TRBV7-9
CDR3aa: ASSRGWDGQETQY

v_gene: TRBV5-1
CDR3aa: ASSLLAGADEQY

v_gene: TRBV28
CDR3aa: ASSRRDYGYT

v_gene: TRBV6-1
CDR3aa: ASSEQGTGIGEKLF

v_gene: TRBV5-1
CDR3aa: ASSPRDGLGTEAF

v_gene: TRBV29-1
CDR3aa: SVRQAQETQY

v_gene: TRBV6-6
CDR3aa: ASSYSTHSGNTIY

v_gene: TRBV29-1
CDR3aa: SGGTGWAGELF

v_gene: TRBV5-1
CDR3aa: ASSPGTSGRSETQY

v_gene: TRBV29-1
CDR3aa: SVLGTARSEAF

v_gene: TRBV2
CDR3aa: ASSGPRRDQPQH

v_gene: TRBV28
CDR3aa: ASSREGDSYGYT

v_gene: TRBV7-2
CDR3aa: ASSLTGVRGYT

v_gene: TRBV2
CDR3aa: ASTGTPNQQY

v_gene: TRBV2
CDR3aa: ASGSQGNEQF

v_gene: TRBV28
CDR3aa: ASSPYRENQPQH

v_gene: TRBV25-1
CDR3aa: ASTPAGRNEKLF

v_gene: TRBV15
CDR3aa: ATSRGLLAGVDEQY

v_gene: TRBV9
CDR3aa: ASSVAPGTNYEQY

v_gene: TRBV28
CDR3aa: ASSLKNRWPYEQY

v_gene: TRBV29-1
CDR3aa: SVEEGGTQY

v_gene: TRBV28
CDR3aa: ASSLSSYGYT

v_gene: TRBV5-1
CDR3aa: ASSSIMTGTYEQY

v_gene: TRBV2
CDR3aa: ASSALHQYT

v_gene: TRBV7-3
CDR3aa: ASSQHPPGASTDTQY

v_gene: TRBV2
CDR3aa: ASSEIKTGELF

v_gene: TRBV2
CDR3aa: ASGGLAVHGGELF

v_gene: TRBV4-1
CDR3aa: ASSQNTGYGYT

v_gene: TRBV5-1
CDR3aa: ASSWDRLAGLADTQY

v_gene: TRBV20-1
CDR3aa: SARTMSSPF

v_gene: TRBV27
CDR3aa: ASSPRFGTGEDGEQF

v_gene: TRBV27
CDR3aa: ASSPPPGRANYGYT

v_gene: TRBV2
CDR3aa: ATETGYGSTEAF

v_gene: TRBV10-2
CDR3aa: ASSPARLATDTQY

v_gene: TRBV9
CDR3aa: ASSGQGDVYNEQF

v_gene: TRBV4-3
CDR3aa: ASSQVNGNYEQY

v_gene: TRBV9
CDR3aa: ASSRDSGYGYT

v_gene: TRBV10-3
CDR3aa: AISVTPAGEQY

v_gene: TRBV5-4
CDR3aa: ASSTHSSGRASGELF

v_gene: TRBV9
CDR3aa: ASSVQGGWEKLF

v_gene: TRBV19
CDR3aa: ASSPRTSGSRHTQY

v_gene: TRBV27
CDR3aa: ASSPRQVSYEQY

v_gene: TRBV10-3
CDR3aa: AISEAGSNYGYT

v_gene: TRBV5-4
CDR3aa: ATPLAGGSDTQY

v_gene: TRBV11-2
CDR3aa: ASSPRSNSYEQY

v_gene: TRBV6-1
CDR3aa: ASSEAWQSTDTQY

v_gene: TRBV5-1
CDR3aa: ASSPGDSAYNEQF

v_gene: TRBV4-2
CDR3aa: ASSQGGQGAIQPQH

v_gene: TRBV5-8
CDR3aa: ASSWGDRAGYT

v_gene: TRBV5-1
CDR3aa: ASSSKPGELF

v_gene: TRBV10-3
CDR3aa: AINRDFGETQY